The present entry profiles one TCR beta chain with its context. Its recognized antigen is unknown. Per-nucleotide qualities are absent, and no much larger clonotype sits a single base away. Interpreted using the paper, the time point label stands for: recipient sample about 28 days before transplant, after cytoreduction. Recipient blood was collected about 28 days before transplant and at days 30, 100 and 180 after transplant. Nuclei Lysis Solution was used to extract genomic DNA from fresh or cryopreserved unfractionated peripheral blood mononuclear cells. This entry is derived from a study of T cell clonotyping in hematopoietic cell transplantation (dated by TCRdb to the early 2020s). Some background on the complete study: Pretransplant samples from recipients were collected after cytoreduction. In the study, 150 or so blood samples were gathered from roughly 40 consecutive transplant recipients and their related donors. Patient recruitment ran from late 2015 to January 2017, and follow-up continued until September 2020 or death. Study-wide findings and limitations: A decrease in recipient TCR diversity was observed after transplant, and a progressive increase in pathologically expanded clonotypes was seen from day 30 to day 180. The sample size was limited, and because cells were not sorted, the contributions of CD4 and CD8 repertoires could not be separated. Broader TCR repertoire diversity after transplant was predicted by Inverse Simpson Index values from donors and from recipients before transplant. Recipient repertoires showed only a small fraction of overlap with donor repertoires, and over 95% appeared de novo at the given depth.

TCR beta CDR3 regions were amplified from genomic DNA with the immunoSEQ assay, a bias-controlled multiplex PCR using V- and J-specific primers. A proprietary barcode and Illumina adapter sequences were added to the CDR3 amplicons in a second PCR step. An Illumina MiSeq instrument was used for sequencing of the CDR3 libraries. In the original analysis: Export and quality control were handled in immunoSEQ Analyzer 3.0, while downstream analyses relied on R Bioconductor and Immunarch. Only productive rearrangements in the normalized downsampled data set went into calculating the repertoire metrics. Pathologically expanded clonotypes were defined as those larger than 5 templates in the normalized cohort. The Inverse Simpson Index was used to measure repertoire diversity. To capture all clonotypes, CMV-specificity analyses were performed on the non-normalized data set. TCRdb mirrors the immuneACCESS table, restricted to in-frame sequences. Some clones are absent from its copies; in checked studies, under half trace to an unresolved V gene, and the reason for the others is unknown. The V and J calls and clone size come from that table; D and trimming were worked out from the DNA. Here the sample has roughly 48,000 clones; about four fifths occur a single time. The ten largest clones add up to about 5.3% of the sample.

This receptor was identified in a man in his sixties with myelodysplastic syndrome. Some clones in this sample may be carry-over from other donors' samples. The starting material was peripheral blood mononuclear cells, obtained before stem cell transplant.

The CDR3 reads as follows: CASSSGRGGEQFF. The DNA is as follows: TGTGCCAGCAGTTCGGGACGCGGAGGGGAGCAGTTCTTC. The V and J genes are TRBV6-6 and TRBJ2-1; TRBD2 is possibly the D segment (6 matching bases). The CDR3 goes from the cysteine to the phenylalanine over 13 residues. Only the CDR3 part of the read is kept: 39 bases, read in frame from the first base. The germline V gene encodes CDR1 MNHNY and CDR2 SVGAGI (reference sequence). Between the V and J ends, shortened by 4 bases and 10 bases respectively, the junction contains 14 bases.